This TCR beta chain was profiled in a study of blood T cells in healthy people across ages. The wider study: Template switching picked up about one barcoded beta molecule for each two T cells. Study-level points and caveats: Diversity estimates drawn from one million T cells were deemed underestimates.

Through a sample-barcoded 5' primer and a J-beta primer mix, a second PCR was run for roughly 7 to 12 cycles. TCRdb called the 5' RACE reads again in MiXCR, with one record for every CDR3 protein. The sample carries over 600,000 distinct CDR3 sequences, roughly 41% recorded once. The CDR3 is made up of 15 amino acids. From germline, CDR1 is LGHDT and CDR2 YNNKEL (reference sequence). V was shortened by 7 bases and J by 3 bases, with 16 bases between the two germline ends. This clonotype has more than one count but fewer than ten. Its specificity is unknown. Extractions gave at least 6 micrograms of total RNA per sample.

The sequenced sample consisted of blood. The TCR comes from a man older than 75 in good health. The chain is built from TRBV3-1 and TRBJ2-1; D is possibly TRBD2 (5 bases). The CDR3 is CASTPRGKVYNEQFF. The CDR3 nucleotides read TGTGCCAGCACCCCCCGGGGAAAGGTCTACAATGAGCAGTTCTTC.